This T cell receptor beta chain was sequenced during a study of T cell responses to AZD1222 COVID-19 vaccine. Sequenced by immunoSEQ multiplex PCR; TCRdb stores in-frame clones only, minus some. The table includes 89,000 or so clones, 75% to 95% detected once. Germline V gene sequence: CDR1 SGHRS, CDR2 YFSETQ. CDR3 length equals 15 residues. The junction had 5 bases not matched to a gene; V was cut back by 0 bases and J by 5 bases. The V and J genes are TRBV5-1 and TRBJ1-2, with 9 bases aligning to TRBD1. The sample here was peripheral blood, taken 28 days after the second AZD1222 dose. The TCR sequence derives from an adult who received the AZD1222 COVID-19 vaccine. The CDR3 coding sequence is TGCGCCAGCAGCTTGGCAACAGGGGGCGTTTATGGCTACACCTTC. Translated, it gives CASSLATGGVYGYTF.